A single sample gave rise to the 27 T cell receptor beta chains below, sequenced in a study of T cell responses to AZD1222 COVID-19 vaccine. Sequenced by immunoSEQ multiplex PCR; TCRdb stores in-frame clones only, minus some. The sample includes 84,000 or so clones, about 90% of them seen just once. The specimen was peripheral blood, collected on day 0 of AZD1222 vaccination. The receptors shown here come from an adult in good health.

The J gene is TRBJ1-6, the V gene TRBV30, with a weak D call TRBD1 (6 bases). Trimming shortened V by 5 bases and J by 8 bases, and 13 bases separated the two germline ends. Germline lookup yields CDR1 GTSNPN and CDR2 SVGIG (reference sequence). This CDR3 spans 13 amino acids. The CDR3 protein is CAWGKGGDSPLHF. CDR3 in DNA: TGTGCCTGGGGGAAGGGGGGGGATTCACCCCTCCACTTT.

CDR3 sequence reads: CASSFGLAGDTDTQYF. CDR3 nucleotides: TGTGCCAGCAGTTTTGGACTAGCGGGGGACACAGATACGCAGTATTTT. The rearrangement links TRBV6-5 to TRBJ2-3; TRBD2 agrees at 13 bases. V was pared by 4 bases and J by 2 bases, with 3 bases of the junction left unmatched. CDR3 length equals 16 residues. Germline V lookup: CDR1 MNHEY, CDR2 SVGAGI.

The gene calls are TRBV6-5 and TRBJ1-2; D may be TRBD1 (5 bases). CDR1 MNHEY and CDR2 SVGAGI come from the germline V gene. This CDR3 comprises 15 residues. Trimming cost V 5 bases and J 4 bases, with 17 bases left between them. CDR3 DNA: TGTGCCAGCAGTCCGTCGGGGACCCGCCGCTATGGCTACACCTTC. It specifies CASSPSGTRRYGYTF.

This CDR3 is CASSPLGPGGYTF. The CDR3 bases are TGTGCCAGCAGTCCCCTGGGCCCGGGGGGCTACACCTTC. The rearrangement uses TRBV27 and TRBJ1-2, with D hard to call. The CDR3 covers 13 residues. V shed 5 bases and J shed 8 bases, with 15 bases lying between them. Germline V gene lookup returns CDR1 MNHEY and CDR2 SMNVEV (reference sequence).

The chain couples TRBV19 to TRBJ1-4; 9 nucleotides line up with TRBD1. With 5 bases clipped from V and 7 bases from J, the junction kept 5 bases outside the gene matches. Looked up from germline, CDR1 is LNHDA and CDR2 is SQIVND (reference sequence). This CDR3 region has 14 residues. CDR3 sequence reads: CASSLGQGREKLFF. The CDR3, as DNA: TGTGCCAGTAGTCTCGGACAGGGGCGTGAAAAACTGTTTTTT.

This clone has only a few counts. The genes are TRBV5-6 and TRBJ1-6; 8 bases agree with TRBD1. The CDR3 consists of 14 residues. Germline V gene data show CDR1 as SGHDT and CDR2 as YYEEEE. With V trimmed by 4 bases and J by 9 bases, 6 bases remained unmatched. Written as DNA, the CDR3 is TGTGCCAGCAGCCCCCGGACAGGGCCTTCACCCCTCCACTTT. Its translation is CASSPRTGPSPLHF.

The chain employs TRBV7-9 and TRBJ1-5; unclear D gene. With 5 bases removed from V and 9 bases from J, the gap between germline ends came to 11 bases. The CDR3 runs 12 residues. Germline lookup yields CDR1 SEHNR and CDR2 FQNEAQ (reference sequence). In nucleotides, the CDR3 is TGTGCCAGCAGCGACGAGGTTGGGCCCCAGCATTTT. Protein product: CASSDEVGPQHF.

The DNA of the CDR3 is TGTGCCAGCAGCTTGGTGAATGGACCGTGGCAATCACCCCTCCACTTT. Its translation is CASSLVNGPWQSPLHF. The rearrangement joins TRBV7-9 to TRBJ1-6; D is unresolved. Germline V CDR1 and CDR2: SEHNR, FQNEAQ (reference sequence). CDR3 size: 16 residues. V was trimmed by 3 bases and J by 10 bases, leaving 19 bases between them.

A few counts support this clone. The gene calls are TRBV19 and TRBJ1-2; 7 bases line up with TRBD1. The V and J ends lost 1 base and 7 bases, in that order; junction bases with no gene match: 9. The CDR3 loop spans 15 amino acids. Germline V CDR1 and CDR2: LNHDA, SQIVND (reference sequence). The CDR3 bases are TGTGCCAGTAGTATAGGGGCCAGGGGGTCGTTTGGCTACACCTTC. Translating gives CASSIGARGSFGYTF. The full variable domain, in which reference TRBV19 and TRBJ1-2 provide the parts outside the CDR3, is DGGITQSPKYLFRKEGQNVTLSCEQNLNHDAMYWYRQDPGQGLRLIYYSQIVNDFQKGDIAEGYSVSREKKESFPLTVTSAQKNPTAFYLCASSIGARGSFGYTFGSGTRLTVV.

The J gene is TRBJ1-2, the V gene TRBV18, with 7 bases that match TRBD1. Germline CDR1 is KGHSH and CDR2 is LQKENI. V trimming: 4 bases; J trimming: 8 bases; junction bases outside the gene matches: 16. The CDR3 loop spans 16 amino acids. Here the CDR3 reads CASSLSTDRPLRGYTF. The CDR3 DNA follows: TGTGCCAGCTCACTAAGTACGGACAGGCCGTTACGGGGCTACACCTTC. Filled out from reference TRBV18 and TRBJ1-2, the complete variable domain reads NAGVMQNPRHLVRRRGQEARLRCSPMKGHSHVYWYRQLPEEGLKFMVYLQKENIIDESGMPKERFSAEFPKEGPSILRIQQVVRGDSAAYFCASSLSTDRPLRGYTFGSGTRLTVV.

The V and J genes are TRBV2 and TRBJ2-3, with TRBD1 as a possible D gene (6 bases). Germline V gene data show CDR1 as SNHLY and CDR2 as FYNNEI. CDR3 size: 15 residues. Trimming took 6 bases from V and 4 from J, leaving 17 bases between them. In nucleotides, the CDR3 is TGTGCCAGCAGCAACACCGGGACAAGGGCAGATACGCAGTATTTT. Translation gives CASSNTGTRADTQYF.

The CDR3 is CATSRDKTGSYEQYF. The CDR3 bases are TGTGCCACCAGCAGAGATAAAACAGGCAGCTACGAGCAGTACTTC. The chain has TRBV15 and TRBJ2-7, with D perhaps TRBD1 (5 bases). This CDR3 comprises 15 residues. V lost 0 bases, J lost 3 bases, and 12 bases lay in between. The germline V gene has CDR1 LNHNV and CDR2 YYDKDF (reference sequence). The variable domain in full, with the rest retrieved from reference TRBV15 and TRBJ2-7, is DAMVIQNPRYQVTQFGKPVTLSCSQTLNHNVMYWYQQKSSQAPKLLFHYYDKDFNNEADTPDNFQSRRPNTSFCFLDIRSPGLGDTAMYLCATSRDKTGSYEQYFGPGTRLTVT.

This clone was seen only a few times. J is TRBJ2-2 and V is TRBV14; D is uncertain. V was clipped by 7 bases and J by 0 bases, with 6 bases between them. The CDR3 runs to 13 residues. Germline CDR1 SGHDN, CDR2 FVKESK. CDR3 residues: CASKKSNTGELFF. For the CDR3, the DNA is TGTGCCAGCAAAAAGTCGAACACCGGGGAGCTGTTTTTT.

CDR3 nucleotides: TGTGCCAGCAGTTCAGGACAGCAGAACACTGAAGCTTTCTTT. Translating it yields CASSSGQQNTEAFF. This rearrangement joins TRBV6-5 to TRBJ1-1; perhaps TRBD1 as D (6 bases). Looked up from germline, CDR1 is MNHEY and CDR2 is SVGAGI. The CDR3 loop spans 14 amino acids. Trimming took 4 bases from V and 1 from J, leaving 10 bases between them.

CDR3 amino acids: CATPSTSAGYTF. CDR3 coding DNA: TGTGCCACCCCCAGCACCTCGGCTGGCTACACCTTC. The chain couples TRBV24-1 to TRBJ1-2; D is ambiguous. The CDR3 has 12 amino acids. Trimming stripped 9 bases from V and 7 bases from J, with 14 bases between. From germline, CDR1 is KGHDR and CDR2 SFDVKD.

J is TRBJ1-1 and V is TRBV9, with a tentative D call TRBD1 (6 bases). In germline, CDR1 is SGDLS, CDR2 YYNGEE. This CDR3 is 17 amino acids long. Trimming removed 3 bases from V and 2 bases from J, with 20 bases in between. CDR3 in DNA: TGTGCCAGCAGCGATGGACAGAACCCGCCGAGAAACACTGAAGCTTTCTTT. It translates to CASSDGQNPPRNTEAFF.

The chain couples TRBV5-4 to TRBJ2-7; 9 nucleotides match TRBD1. Per germline, CDR1 SGHNT and CDR2 YYREEE (reference sequence). This CDR3 region has 16 residues. The trim removed 2 bases at V and 1 base at J, leaving 7 bases unmatched. The CDR3 spells CASSFVNRGHSYEQYF. The CDR3 region has the DNA TGTGCCAGCAGCTTCGTGAACAGGGGGCATTCCTACGAGCAGTACTTC.

V and J are TRBV6-1 and TRBJ1-5, with D possibly matching TRBD1 (5 bases). Germline-derived CDR1 and CDR2 are MNHNS and SASEGT. The length of the CDR3 is 14 residues. The V and J ends lost 2 bases and 5 bases respectively, with 10 bases between them. For the CDR3, the DNA is TGTGCCAGCAGTGAATCTGGAGGGGATCAGCCCCAGCATTTT. This gives the protein CASSESGGDQPQHF.

The chain combines TRBV6-5 with TRBJ2-7; D tentatively fits TRBD1 or TRBD2 (5 bases each). The germline V gene encodes CDR1 MNHEY and CDR2 SVGAGI. The CDR3 sequence is 13 residues long. V was pared by 6 bases and J by 3 bases, with 12 bases between. CDR3 coding DNA: TGTGCCAGCAGCAGGGACGGAAACTACGAGCAGTACTTC. Translation: CASSRDGNYEQYF.

V is TRBV5-5 and J is TRBJ1-2, with D unclear. Germline loops: CDR1 SGHKS, CDR2 YYEKEE (reference sequence). CDR3 length equals 15 residues. V shed 6 bases and J shed 5 bases, with 20 bases lying between them. The CDR3 here is CASTTDTAVRYGYTF. The CDR3 nucleotides read TGTGCCAGCACTACTGACACAGCGGTTAGGTATGGCTACACCTTC.

This chain connects TRBV2 to TRBJ1-1; 8 nucleotides agree with TRBD1. Trimming removed 0 bases from V and 1 base from J; junction bases left unmatched: 4. From germline, CDR1 is SNHLY and CDR2 FYNNEI. The CDR3 covers 16 residues. In DNA form, the CDR3 reads TGTGCCAGCAGTGAAGCGTCGACAGGGGAGAACACTGAAGCTTTCTTT. This encodes CASSEASTGENTEAFF.

The rearrangement links TRBV4-1 to TRBJ2-7; the match to TRBD2 covers 9 bases. The V gene end was trimmed by 0 bases and the J gene end by 4 bases; junction bases not matched to a gene: 7. Germline lookup yields CDR1 MGHRA and CDR2 YSYEKL. The CDR3 totals 16 residues. This chain's CDR3 is CASSQESSGRRYEQYF. CDR3 DNA sequence: TGCGCCAGCAGCCAAGAAAGCAGCGGGAGGCGATACGAGCAGTACTTC.

The CDR3 DNA is TGTGCCAGCAGAGGACTACAGGCGCAGTATTTT. Its translation: CASRGLQAQYF. V usage is TRBV6-5 and J usage is TRBJ2-3, with D tentatively TRBD2 (6 bases). The germline CDR1 and CDR2 sequences are MNHEY and SVGAGI. V lost 6 bases and J 10 bases, leaving 11 bases between the germline ends. The CDR3 totals 11 residues.

The CDR3 DNA reads TGTGCTAGTGGTTTGACCCGGACAGCCTCTGGGGCCAACGTCCTGACTTTC. Encoded protein: CASGLTRTASGANVLTF. This sequence joins TRBV12-5 and TRBJ2-6, with TRBD1 as a possible D gene (6 bases). Trimming pared 2 bases from V and 0 bases from J, leaving 11 bases between. CDR3 length: 17 residues. Germline V lookup: CDR1 LGHNT, CDR2 FRNRAP.

The V gene is TRBV30, the J gene TRBJ1-5, with D unclear. Deletions cut 2 bases from V and 1 base from J, with 6 bases between. The CDR3 is made up of 13 amino acids. Germline values: CDR1 GTSNPN, CDR2 SVGIG (reference sequence). The chain's CDR3 is CAWSYRSNQPQHF. The CDR3 region has the DNA TGTGCCTGGAGTTACAGAAGCAATCAGCCCCAGCATTTT.

This chain uses TRBV18 with TRBJ1-2; D is perhaps TRBD1 (5 bases). The CDR3 consists of 11 residues. Trimming shortened V by 6 bases and J by 5 bases, and 7 bases separated the two germline ends. Germline CDR1 KGHSH, CDR2 LQKENI. The CDR3 DNA is TGTGCCAGCTCGGGGGGGTATGGCTACACCTTC. Its translation: CASSGGYGYTF.

J is TRBJ2-7 and V is TRBV18, with D tentatively TRBD2 (5 bases). Trimming cost V 6 bases and J 3 bases, with 18 bases left between them. This CDR3 comprises 15 residues. Germline V lookup: CDR1 KGHSH, CDR2 LQKENI. The CDR3 sequence: CASSRGRGSLYEQYF. The CDR3 bases are TGTGCCAGCTCCCGCGGTCGAGGGTCCCTCTACGAGCAGTACTTC. The complete variable domain, with remaining parts taken from reference TRBV18 and TRBJ2-7, reads NAGVMQNPRHLVRRRGQEARLRCSPMKGHSHVYWYRQLPEEGLKFMVYLQKENIIDESGMPKERFSAEFPKEGPSILRIQQVVRGDSAAYFCASSRGRGSLYEQYFGPGTRLTVT.